This paragraph covers one T cell receptor (beta chain) sequence. Its antigen remains unidentified. The data derive from a study of OX40 agonist ivuxolimab in advanced cancers. Study-wide points: Some patients without response likewise showed low normalized clonal expansion. Doses of 0.1 to 3.0 mg/kg were accompanied by clonal expansion of CD4+ and CD8+ blood T cells by week 6. Compared with CD4+, CD8+ T cells on average had more expanded clones.

V was clipped by 4 bases and J by 1 base; unmatched bases: 2. CDR3 length: 14 residues. Germline CDR1 MGHDK, CDR2 SYGVNS. Clones were sequenced by immunoSEQ multiplex PCR, and TCRdb holds only the in-frame ones, with some missing. The table lists 98,000 or so clones, 80% to 90% of them singletons, with around 0.82% in the top ten. The chain joins TRBV25-1 to TRBJ2-3; 7 positions match TRBD2. The receptor was derived from an adult with an advanced solid tumor such as melanoma, head and neck, liver or kidney cancer. The input for sequencing was CD4+ or CD8+ T cells sorted from blood, taken in a trial of the OX40 agonist ivuxolimab. Written as DNA, the CDR3 is TGTGCCAGCAGTGTGCGGGAGCGCACAGATACGCAGTATTTT. This gives the protein CASSVRERTDTQYF.